These 8 T cell receptor beta chains share one sample of origin, sequenced in a study of blood T cells in healthy people across ages. The authors ran a second PCR of roughly 6 to 12 cycles using a sample-barcoded 5' primer and a J-beta primer mix. MiXCR was run by TCRdb on the 5' RACE reads, yielding one entry per CDR3 protein. Seen here are some 1.5 million distinct CDR3 sequences, 28% observed once, and the top ten hold roughly 8%. The sequencing sample was made of blood. Receptors originate from a woman younger than 45 in good health.

The J gene is TRBJ1-1, the V gene TRBV14; D perhaps matches TRBD1 (5 bases). The CDR3 is 15 residues long. With 1 base removed from V and 8 bases from J, the gap between germline ends came to 17 bases. Germline loops: CDR1 SGHDN, CDR2 FVKESK. The CDR3 spells CASSQVGGGSVEAFF. The CDR3 coding sequence is TGTGCCAGCAGCCAAGTAGGCGGGGGGTCGGTGGAAGCTTTCTTT.

The chain employs TRBV18 and TRBJ1-1; TRBD1 matches at 9 bases. This CDR3 contains 15 residues. Germline V lookup: CDR1 KGHSH, CDR2 LQKENI. J gave up 5 bases and V 5 bases, and 9 bases lay outside the gene matches. CDR3 sequence (DNA): TGTGCCAGCTCAACCGTAGGGACAGGGTGGACTGAAGCTTTCTTT. This sequence encodes CASSTVGTGWTEAFF.

This clonotype was seen just once. This sequence joins TRBV2 and TRBJ2-1, with a possible D match to TRBD1 (6 bases). The V and J ends lost 3 bases and 15 bases respectively, with 21 bases between them. CDR1 and CDR2 from the germline V gene are SNHLY and FYNNEI. This CDR3 region has 14 residues. In nucleotides, the CDR3 is TGTGCCAGCAGTGACCCAGGGGAAACTTCAGAATCGTTCTTC. Amino acid sequence: CASSDPGETSESFF.

The genes are TRBV7-9 and TRBJ2-1; D is unclear. V lost 2 bases, J lost 4 bases, and 15 bases lay in between. This CDR3 region has 16 residues. CDR1 and CDR2 (germline): SEHNR, FQNEAQ (reference sequence). The CDR3 reads CASSLRVVAAYNEQFF. The CDR3 region has the DNA TGTGCCAGCAGCTTAAGGGTGGTGGCAGCGTACAATGAGCAGTTCTTC.

V gene TRBV27 combines with J gene TRBJ1-2; D unclear. CDR1 is MNHEY and CDR2 is SMNVEV in the germline V gene (reference sequence). V gave up 6 bases and J gave up 3 bases, with 8 bases separating them. This CDR3 is 12 amino acids long. The CDR3 loop is CASRGWYYGYTF. The CDR3 bases are TGTGCCAGCAGGGGCTGGTACTATGGCTACACCTTC.

This chain uses TRBV5-1 with TRBJ2-5, with 7 bases lining up with TRBD2. The J segment lost 2 bases and the V segment lost 0 bases, leaving 13 bases of the junction unmatched. From germline, CDR1 is SGHRS and CDR2 YFSETQ. The CDR3 contains 18 residues. CDR3 in DNA: TGCGCCAGCAGCTTGGAAGCGGGGAACGCGGGGTGGCAAGAGACCCAGTACTTC. Translation: CASSLEAGNAGWQETQYF.

The V and J genes are TRBV3-1 and TRBJ2-7, with D tentatively TRBD1 (5 bases). The CDR3 is made up of 15 amino acids. Trimming left V 0 bases short and J 0 bases short, with 9 bases between. In germline, CDR1 is LGHDT, CDR2 YNNKEL (reference sequence). The CDR3 bases are TGTGCCAGCAGCCAAGAAGCCAGGGCCTCCTACGAGCAGTACTTC. Protein sequence: CASSQEARASYEQYF.

This clonotype came up many times. This chain links TRBV29-1 with TRBJ2-7, with TRBD1 matching 7 bases. This CDR3 contains 11 residues. The germline gives CDR1 SQVTM, CDR2 ANQGSEA. With V trimmed by 4 bases and J by 7 bases, 4 bases remained unmatched. The CDR3: CSVAETGEQYF. The DNA of the CDR3 is TGCAGCGTTGCTGAGACAGGGGAGCAGTACTTC.